The following is a T cell receptor (beta chain) sequence with its context. Its antigen is unknown. CDR1 and CDR2 (germline): MNHEY, SVGAGI. The germline V and J ends were trimmed by 6 bases and 2 bases, with 11 bases remaining between them. CDR3 length: 14 residues. Sequenced by immunoSEQ multiplex PCR; TCRdb stores in-frame clones only, minus some. This sample has 120,000 to 150,000 clones; about 89% occur once, and the top ten carry 7% to 9%. The entry originates in a study of T cell responses to AZD1222 COVID-19 vaccine. General study findings and limits: Elevations in Spike-specific TCR breadth and depth followed administration of two AZD1222 doses. Spike was spanned by vaccine-associated CD4 TCRs, which were dominant at 160-218 and 743-854. Recipients of AZD1222 seropositive at baseline numbered only 5 or 6. Per reports, nearly half of all spike-specific TCRs target regions that are unmutated in variants.

The chain has TRBV6-5 and TRBJ1-5; D perhaps matches TRBD1 (5 bases). The source of this sequence is an adult who received the MenACWY meningococcal vaccine as a control. The source material was peripheral blood, sampled 28 days after the second dose of the MenACWY control vaccine. Here the CDR3 reads CASSPWGGNQPQHF. In nucleotides, the CDR3 is TGTGCCAGCAGCCCCTGGGGGGGCAATCAGCCCCAGCATTTT.